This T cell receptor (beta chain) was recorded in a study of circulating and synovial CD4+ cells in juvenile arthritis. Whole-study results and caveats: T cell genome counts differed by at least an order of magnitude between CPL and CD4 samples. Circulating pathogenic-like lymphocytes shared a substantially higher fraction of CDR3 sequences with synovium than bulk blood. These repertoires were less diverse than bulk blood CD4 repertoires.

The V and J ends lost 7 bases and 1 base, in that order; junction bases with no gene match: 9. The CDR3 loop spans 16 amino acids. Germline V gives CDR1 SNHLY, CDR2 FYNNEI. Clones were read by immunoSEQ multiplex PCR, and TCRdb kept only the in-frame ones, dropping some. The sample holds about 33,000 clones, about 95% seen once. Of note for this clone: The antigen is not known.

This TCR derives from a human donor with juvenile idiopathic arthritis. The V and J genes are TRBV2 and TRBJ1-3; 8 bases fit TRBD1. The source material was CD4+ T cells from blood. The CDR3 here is CASTVDRALSGNTIYF. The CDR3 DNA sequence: TGTGCCAGCACGGTGGACAGGGCGCTTTCTGGAAACACCATATATTTT.